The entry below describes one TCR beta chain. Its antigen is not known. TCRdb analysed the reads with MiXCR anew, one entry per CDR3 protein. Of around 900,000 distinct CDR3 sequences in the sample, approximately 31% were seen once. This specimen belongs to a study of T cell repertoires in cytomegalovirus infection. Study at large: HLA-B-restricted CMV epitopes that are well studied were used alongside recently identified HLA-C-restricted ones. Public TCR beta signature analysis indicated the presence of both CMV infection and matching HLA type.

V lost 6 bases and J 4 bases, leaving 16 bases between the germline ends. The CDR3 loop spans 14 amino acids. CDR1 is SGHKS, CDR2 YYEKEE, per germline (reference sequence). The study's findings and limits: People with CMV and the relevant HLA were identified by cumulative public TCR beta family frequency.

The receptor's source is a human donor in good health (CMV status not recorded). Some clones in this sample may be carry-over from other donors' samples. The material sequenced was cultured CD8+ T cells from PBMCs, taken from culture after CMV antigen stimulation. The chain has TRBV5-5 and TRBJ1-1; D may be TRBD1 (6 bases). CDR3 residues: CASNSGGGVTEAFF. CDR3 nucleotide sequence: TGTGCCAGCAACTCCGGGGGCGGGGTCACTGAAGCTTTCTTT.